The 21 T cell receptor beta chains listed next were all sequenced from one sample in a study of beta chain features in type 1 diabetes. Whole-study findings and limits: Among patients with Type 1 diabetes, TCRB CDR3s were moderately but significantly shorter in every one of the four CD4+ subsets.

Their specific antigens are unknown. Reverse transcribing all isolated RNA meant expressed TCRB transcripts were sequenced. Sequenced by immunoSEQ multiplex PCR; TCRdb stores in-frame clones only, minus some. The sample has about 190,000 clones, 7% to 9% seen once. The sample comprised central memory CD4+ T cells from blood. Every receptor here comes from a man between 18 and 29 years old with type 1 diabetes.

Only a few counts were recorded for this clone. The chain couples TRBV28 to TRBJ2-5, with TRBD2 identical over 8 bases. The length of the CDR3 is 15 residues. Per the germline V gene, CDR1 is MDHEN and CDR2 is SYDVKM. V lost 4 bases, J lost 4 bases, and 8 bases stayed unmatched. For the CDR3, the DNA is TGTGCCAGCAGTTCGCCTGGACTAGCAGGAGAGACCCAGTACTTC. Translating it yields CASSSPGLAGETQYF.

This clone was picked up a small number of times. The V and J genes are TRBV7-9 and TRBJ2-5, with D tentatively TRBD1 (6 bases). V lost 6 bases, J lost 8 bases, and 19 bases lay in between. The germline V gene encodes CDR1 SEHNR and CDR2 FQNEAQ (reference sequence). The CDR3 is 14 amino acids. CDR3 sequence (DNA): TGTGCCAGCAGGAAGAGGGACATGTCGAGCACCCAGTACTTC. Its protein product is CASRKRDMSSTQYF.

Ten or more counts support this clone. The chain couples TRBV7-2 to TRBJ1-2, with 7 nucleotides matching TRBD1. This CDR3 comprises 17 residues. J lost 4 bases, V lost 1 base, and 12 bases had no gene match. Germline CDR1 reads SGHTA; CDR2 reads FQGNSA. The CDR3 region is CASSLGGSDRVGYGYTF. In nucleotides, the CDR3 is TGTGCCAGCAGCTTAGGAGGGTCTGACAGGGTGGGCTATGGCTACACCTTC.

This chain joins TRBV28 and TRBJ2-3, with D possibly matching TRBD2 (6 bases). The CDR3 consists of 14 residues. The V end lost 6 bases, the J end lost 3 bases, and 13 bases lay between the germline ends. Germline assignment: CDR1 MDHEN and CDR2 SYDVKM. CDR3 coding DNA: TGTGCCAGCAGCCCACTAGCCAGAACAGATACGCAGTATTTT. Residues: CASSPLARTDTQYF.

The V and J genes are TRBV7-2 and TRBJ2-1, with D perhaps TRBD2 (6 bases). Germline V gene lookup returns CDR1 SGHTA and CDR2 FQGNSA. V was shortened by 3 bases and J by 6 bases, with 12 bases between the two germline ends. The CDR3 totals 14 residues. The CDR3 sequence is CASSLSLAPNEQFF. CDR3 nucleotides: TGTGCCAGCAGCTTGTCACTAGCCCCCAATGAGCAGTTCTTC.

This clone has at least ten counts. The J gene is TRBJ2-5, the V gene TRBV15; 7 bases are shared with TRBD1. Losses at the gene ends were 4 bases for V and 5 bases for J; bases not matched to a gene: 13. Looked up from germline, CDR1 is LNHNV and CDR2 is YYDKDF (reference sequence). The CDR3 consists of 16 residues. The chain's CDR3 is CATSTGFTGAPETQYF. The DNA of the CDR3 is TGTGCCACCAGCACCGGGTTTACAGGGGCCCCCGAGACCCAGTACTTC.

This clone has more than one count but fewer than ten. J is TRBJ2-5 and V is TRBV7-7; D is perhaps TRBD2 (5 bases). The CDR3 is made up of 14 amino acids. The V end was cut by 1 base, the J end by 0 bases, with 6 bases between. The germline V gene has CDR1 SSHAT and CDR2 FNYEAQ (reference sequence). As DNA, the CDR3 is TGTGCCAGCAGCTTAGGAGGGAACCAAGAGACCCAGTACTTC. Amino acid sequence: CASSLGGNQETQYF. The variable domain in full, completed from reference TRBV7-7 and TRBJ2-5, reads GAGVSQSPRYKVTKRGQDVTLRCDPISSHATLYWYQQALGQGPEFLTYFNYEAQPDKSGLPSDRFSAERPEGSISTLTIQRTEQRDSAMYRCASSLGGNQETQYFGPGTRLLVL.

CDR3 amino acids: CASSVDGTAVYEQYF. In nucleotides, the CDR3 is TGTGCCAGCAGCGTTGACGGGACAGCCGTCTACGAGCAGTACTTC. This sequence joins TRBV7-9 and TRBJ2-7; 7 bases are a match to TRBD1. V lost 5 bases, J lost 3 bases, and 10 bases stayed unmatched. CDR3 length equals 15 residues. The germline gives CDR1 SEHNR, CDR2 FQNEAQ (reference sequence).

The J gene is TRBJ2-7, the V gene TRBV27, with TRBD2 as a possible D gene (6 bases). The V and J ends lost 2 bases and 7 bases respectively, with 21 bases between them. Germline CDR1 is MNHEY and CDR2 is SMNVEV (reference sequence). This CDR3 comprises 16 residues. CDR3 DNA: TGTGCCAGCAGTTTAGGGGGGAGACCCTCTGCGGGGGAGCAGTACTTC. Translated: CASSLGGRPSAGEQYF.

This clone was counted between two and nine times. The chain joins TRBV18 to TRBJ1-5; D might be TRBD1 (6 bases). From germline, CDR1 is KGHSH and CDR2 LQKENI. CDR3 length equals 15 residues. V lost 2 bases to trimming and J lost 6 bases, with 14 bases between them. The CDR3 loop reads CASSPSGVSGQPQHF. The CDR3 DNA reads TGTGCCAGCTCACCATCAGGGGTATCAGGTCAGCCCCAGCATTTT.

The rearrangement links TRBV7-2 to TRBJ2-2; D may be TRBD1 (6 bases). CDR3 size: 15 residues. Trimming removed 5 bases from V and 3 bases from J, with 13 bases in between. Looked up from germline, CDR1 is SGHTA and CDR2 is FQGNSA. CDR3 bases: TGTGCCAGCAGCCCCAGGCAGGGGCACACCGGGGAGCTGTTTTTT. Protein product: CASSPRQGHTGELFF.

This clone was detected ten times or more. The chain is built from TRBV30 and TRBJ1-6, with D hard to call. The CDR3 consists of 11 residues. Germline V lookup: CDR1 GTSNPN, CDR2 SVGIG (reference sequence). V lost 4 bases and J lost 7, with 5 bases in between. CDR3 amino acids: CAWIPNSPLHF. In DNA, the CDR3 is TGTGCCTGGATCCCGAATTCACCCCTCCACTTT. Supplemented by reference TRBV30 and TRBJ1-6, the full variable domain reads SQTIHQWPATLVQPVGSPLSLECTVEGTSNPNLYWYRQAAGRGLQLLFYSVGIGQISSEVPQNLSASRPQDRQFILSSKKLLLSDSGFYLCAWIPNSPLHFGNGTRLTVT.

This clone was seen a handful of times. The chain combines TRBV4-3 with TRBJ2-7; 7 bases are a match to TRBD1. CDR3 length equals 15 residues. V was pared by 8 bases and J by 3 bases, with 13 bases of the junction left unmatched. The V gene's germline CDR1 is LGHNA and CDR2 YSLEER. In DNA form, the CDR3 reads TGCGCCAGCTCAATCAAAACAGGGGACGGCTACGAGCAGTACTTC. The encoded protein is CASSIKTGDGYEQYF.

This chain uses TRBV19 with TRBJ2-1; perhaps TRBD1 as D (5 bases). The CDR3 is made up of 14 amino acids. Germline CDR1 and CDR2: LNHDA and SQIVND (reference sequence). Between the trimmed V and J ends, which lost 2 bases and 4 bases, there was a span of 9 bases. The DNA for the CDR3 is TGTGCCAGTAGTATATCGGCAGGGTACAATGAGCAGTTCTTC. It specifies CASSISAGYNEQFF.

The J gene is TRBJ1-3, the V gene TRBV30; D is unclear. The germline gives CDR1 GTSNPN, CDR2 SVGIG (reference sequence). Trimming took 2 bases from V and 6 from J, leaving 8 bases between them. This CDR3 region has 12 residues. The CDR3 DNA reads TGTGCCTGGAGTTTCCTAACAAACACCATATATTTT. Encoded protein: CAWSFLTNTIYF.

This clone has more than one count but fewer than ten. The CDR3 sequence: CASRGAGGSGETQYF. In nucleotides, the CDR3 is TGTGCCAGCCGGGGAGCGGGAGGCTCGGGAGAGACCCAGTACTTC. This chain links TRBV6-5 with TRBJ2-5; 9 nucleotides match TRBD2. The V gene end was trimmed by 8 bases and the J gene end by 4 bases; junction bases not matched to a gene: 11. The CDR3 runs to 15 residues. Germline V lookup: CDR1 MNHEY, CDR2 SVGAGI.

This clone has more than one count but fewer than ten. The chain joins TRBV21-1 to TRBJ2-1; TRBD2 is the table's D call and was not checked against the DNA. TRBV21-1 is deemed a pseudogene. This CDR3 has 17 amino acids. The CDR3 DNA sequence: TGTGCCAGCAGCAAGACTAGCGGGGGGACTGACAAAAATGAGCAGTTCTTC. Amino acid sequence: CASSKTSGGTDKNEQFF.

This sequence joins TRBV9 and TRBJ2-3, with 10 bases matching TRBD2. This CDR3 contains 16 residues. Per the germline V gene, CDR1 is SGDLS and CDR2 is YYNGEE. J lost 5 bases, V lost 0 bases, and 6 bases had no gene match. The CDR3 region has the DNA TGTGCCAGCAGCGTAGCTCTGAGCGGGGGGGGAGATACGCAGTATTTT. It specifies CASSVALSGGGDTQYF.

The V and J genes are TRBV4-2 and TRBJ2-5; 12 nucleotides align to TRBD2. Germline-derived CDR1 and CDR2 are LGHNA and YNFKEQ. This CDR3 is 17 amino acids long. With 1 base clipped from V and 3 bases from J, the junction kept 6 bases outside the gene matches. CDR3 in amino acids: CASSQVATSGSEETQYF. The DNA for the CDR3 is TGTGCCAGCAGCCAAGTAGCGACTAGCGGGAGTGAAGAGACCCAGTACTTC.

This chain connects TRBV30 to TRBJ1-5, with D tentatively TRBD1 (5 bases). V lost 0 bases and J 9 bases, leaving 24 bases between the germline ends. The CDR3 totals 17 residues. The germline V gene encodes CDR1 GTSNPN and CDR2 SVGIG (reference sequence). CDR3 region: CAWSVGRGRQPDSPQHF. The DNA of the CDR3 is TGTGCCTGGAGTGTAGGGAGGGGCAGGCAGCCGGATTCGCCCCAGCATTTT.

The chain is built from TRBV11-2 and TRBJ2-4; no clear D gene. The V gene's germline CDR1 is SGHAT and CDR2 FQNNGV. This CDR3 is 12 amino acids long. The V and J ends lost 5 bases and 7 bases respectively, with 9 bases between them. The CDR3 sequence is CASSHSVNIQYF. DNA of the CDR3: TGTGCCAGCAGCCACTCGGTGAACATTCAGTACTTC.